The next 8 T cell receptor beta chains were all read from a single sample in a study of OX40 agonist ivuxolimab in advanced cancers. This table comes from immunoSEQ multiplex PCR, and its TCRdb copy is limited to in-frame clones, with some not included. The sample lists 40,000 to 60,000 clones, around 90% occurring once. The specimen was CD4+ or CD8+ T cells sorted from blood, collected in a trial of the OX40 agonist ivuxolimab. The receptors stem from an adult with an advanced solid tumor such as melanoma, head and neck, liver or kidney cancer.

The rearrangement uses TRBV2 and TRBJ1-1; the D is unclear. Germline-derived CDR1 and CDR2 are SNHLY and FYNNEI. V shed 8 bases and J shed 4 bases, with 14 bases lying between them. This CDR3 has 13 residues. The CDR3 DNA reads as TGTGCCAGCCTAGTACCTCTGGCCACTGAAGCTTTCTTT. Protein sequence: CASLVPLATEAFF.

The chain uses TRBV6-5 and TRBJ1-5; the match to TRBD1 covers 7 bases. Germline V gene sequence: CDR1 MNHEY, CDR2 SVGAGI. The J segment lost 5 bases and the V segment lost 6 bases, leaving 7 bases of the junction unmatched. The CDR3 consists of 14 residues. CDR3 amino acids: CASRKDRDYQPQHF. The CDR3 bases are TGTGCCAGCAGAAAAGACAGGGACTATCAGCCCCAGCATTTT.

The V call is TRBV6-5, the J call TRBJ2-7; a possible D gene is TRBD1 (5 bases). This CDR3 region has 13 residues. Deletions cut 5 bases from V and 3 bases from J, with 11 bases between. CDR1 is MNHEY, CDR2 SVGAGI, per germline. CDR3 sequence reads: CASSLWQGYEQYV. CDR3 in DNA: TGTGCCAGCAGTCTCTGGCAGGGCTACGAGCAGTACGTC.

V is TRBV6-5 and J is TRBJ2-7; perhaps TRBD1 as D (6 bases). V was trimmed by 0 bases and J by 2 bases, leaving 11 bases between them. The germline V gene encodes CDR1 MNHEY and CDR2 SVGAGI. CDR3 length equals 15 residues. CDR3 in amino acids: CASSYSSGAAYEQYF. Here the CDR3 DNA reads TGTGCCAGCAGTTACTCTTCAGGGGCCGCCTACGAGCAGTACTTC.

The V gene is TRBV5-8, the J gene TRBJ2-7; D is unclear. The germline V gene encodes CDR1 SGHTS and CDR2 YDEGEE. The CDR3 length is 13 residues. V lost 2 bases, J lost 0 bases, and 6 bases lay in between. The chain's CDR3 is CASSFDISYEQYV. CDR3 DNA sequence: TGTGCCAGCAGCTTCGACATCTCCTACGAGCAGTACGTC.

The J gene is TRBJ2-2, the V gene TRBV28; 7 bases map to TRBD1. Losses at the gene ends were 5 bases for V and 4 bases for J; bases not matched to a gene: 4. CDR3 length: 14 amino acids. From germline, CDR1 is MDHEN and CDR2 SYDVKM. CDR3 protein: CASSPTGSTGELFF. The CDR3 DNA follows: TGTGCCAGCAGTCCGACAGGGTCCACCGGGGAGCTGTTTTTT.

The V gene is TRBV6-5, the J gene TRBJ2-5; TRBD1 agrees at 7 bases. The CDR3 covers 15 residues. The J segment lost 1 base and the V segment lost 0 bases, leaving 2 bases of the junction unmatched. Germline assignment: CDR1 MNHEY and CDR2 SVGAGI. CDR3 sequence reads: CASSYSPGGQETQYF. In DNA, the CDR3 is TGTGCCAGCAGTTACTCGCCAGGGGGCCAAGAGACCCAGTACTTC.

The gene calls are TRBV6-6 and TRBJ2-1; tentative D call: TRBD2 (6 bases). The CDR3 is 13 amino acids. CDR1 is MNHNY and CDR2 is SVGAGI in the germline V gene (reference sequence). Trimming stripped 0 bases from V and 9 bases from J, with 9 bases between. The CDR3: CASSYSDGGEQFF. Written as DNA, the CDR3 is TGTGCCAGCAGTTACTCCGACGGGGGTGAGCAGTTCTTC.